One sample yielded the 27 T cell receptor beta chains listed below, sequenced in a study of T cell responses to AZD1222 COVID-19 vaccine. The repertoire was sequenced with immunoSEQ multiplex PCR; TCRdb's copy has only in-frame clones and lacks some. The top ten hold 4.5% to 5.5% of the sample, which has approximately 170,000 clones, roughly 94% seen once. The specimen was peripheral blood, collected 28 days after the second AZD1222 dose. The origin of the receptors is an adult who received the AZD1222 COVID-19 vaccine.

The chain links TRBV7-2 to TRBJ2-2; TRBD2 matches 10 bases. This CDR3 has 16 amino acids. Trimming removed 4 bases from V and 5 bases from J; junction bases left unmatched: 7. Germline-derived CDR1 and CDR2 are SGHTA and FQGNSA. CDR3 amino acids: CASSSRSGRATGELFF. The DNA for the CDR3 is TGTGCCAGCAGCTCTAGGAGCGGGAGGGCGACCGGGGAGCTGTTTTTT.

The chain carries TRBV28 and TRBJ1-1; 9 positions agree with TRBD1. Unmatched junction bases numbered 3, after V lost 6 bases and J lost 1 base. The CDR3 totals 14 residues. The germline gives CDR1 MDHEN, CDR2 SYDVKM. The CDR3 here is CASRPTGGNTEAFF. The DNA of the CDR3 is TGTGCCAGCAGACCGACAGGGGGGAACACTGAAGCTTTCTTT.

The J gene is TRBJ2-3, the V gene TRBV24-1, with D unresolved. CDR1 and CDR2 (germline): KGHDR, SFDVKD. The CDR3 spans 13 residues. The germline V and J ends were trimmed by 7 bases and 1 base, with 8 bases remaining between them. The CDR3 region has the DNA TGTGCCACCAGGGGATGGGGCACAGATACGCAGTATTTT. As protein: CATRGWGTDTQYF.

The chain couples TRBV7-2 to TRBJ1-2; D remains ambiguous. Deletions cut 1 base from V and 0 bases from J, with 9 bases between. CDR3 size: 15 residues. CDR1 and CDR2 from the germline V gene are SGHTA and FQGNSA. In nucleotides, the CDR3 is TGTGCCAGCAGCTTAGATTCCTTTTCTAACTATGGCTACACCTTC. This encodes CASSLDSFSNYGYTF. The full variable domain, in which reference TRBV7-2 and TRBJ1-2 provide the parts outside the CDR3, is GAGVSQSPSNKVTEKGKDVELRCDPISGHTALYWYRQSLGQGLEFLIYFQGNSAPDKSGLPSDRFSAERTGGSVSTLTIQRTQQEDSAVYLCASSLDSFSNYGYTFGSGTRLTVV.

The chain employs TRBV6-6 and TRBJ2-7; the D is unclear. Looked up from germline, CDR1 is MNHNY and CDR2 is SVGAGI (reference sequence). The CDR3 is 15 amino acids. Between the trimmed V and J ends, which lost 0 bases and 2 bases, there was a span of 11 bases. The CDR3 bases are TGTGCCAGCAGTTACTCCGGCGGTCGAGCCTACGAGCAGTACTTC. Its protein is CASSYSGGRAYEQYF.

This clone was recorded once. J is TRBJ2-1 and V is TRBV12-3 or TRBV12-4, with D perhaps matching TRBD1 (5 bases). V lost 4 bases and J 9 bases, leaving 10 bases between the germline ends. This CDR3 contains 12 residues. CDR3 amino acids: CASSYPGSEQFF. In nucleotides, the CDR3 is TGTGCCAGCAGTTACCCAGGGTCTGAGCAGTTCTTC.

The chain uses TRBV10-3 and TRBJ2-1, with 13 bases aligning to TRBD2. Germline V gene lookup returns CDR1 ENHRY and CDR2 SYGVKD. After removal of 8 bases from V and 7 bases from J, the junction contained 8 bases not matched to a gene. The CDR3 extends over 15 amino acids. The CDR3 protein is CAIGGTSGRGNEQFF. For the CDR3, the DNA is TGTGCCATCGGGGGCACTAGCGGGAGGGGTAATGAGCAGTTCTTC.

This chain links TRBV28 with TRBJ1-2, with no clear D. CDR3 size: 14 residues. Trimming stripped 2 bases from V and 8 bases from J, with 15 bases between. The germline V gene has CDR1 MDHEN and CDR2 SYDVKM. CDR3 in DNA: TGTGCCAGCAGTTTAATTATGAGGGTAGGCGGCTACACCTTC. Translating gives CASSLIMRVGGYTF.

Only one count was recorded for this clone. This chain links TRBV4-2 with TRBJ1-2; D is unclear. This CDR3 comprises 13 residues. Per germline, CDR1 LGHNA and CDR2 YNFKEQ. Between the trimmed V and J ends, which lost 0 bases and 3 bases, there was a span of 5 bases. The DNA of the CDR3 is TGTGCCAGCAGCCAAGAGGCAGACTATGGCTACACCTTC. Translating gives CASSQEADYGYTF.

Note on this clone: The limits of the CDR3 on the DNA are not certain, so only TCRdb's listed CDR3 is given. The CDR3 sequence: CAISTSGQETQYF. This chain joins TRBV10-3 and TRBJ2-5; the DNA was not compared with TRBD2, the D call given in the table. Termini included, the CDR3 measures 13 amino acids. Germline V gene data show CDR1 as ENHRY and CDR2 as SYGVKD.

The chain has TRBV5-6 and TRBJ2-3, with 10 bases lining up with TRBD2. With V trimmed by 6 bases and J by 4 bases, 8 bases remained unmatched. The CDR3 loop spans 15 amino acids. CDR1 is SGHDT, CDR2 YYEEEE, per germline. DNA of the CDR3: TGTGCCAGCACCGAAGCGGGAGGGCCATCAGATACGCAGTATTTT. This codes for CASTEAGGPSDTQYF.

This clone was detected a few times. This sequence joins TRBV5-1 and TRBJ2-7; D remains ambiguous. Germline V gene sequence: CDR1 SGHRS, CDR2 YFSETQ. The CDR3 totals 14 residues. V shed 0 bases and J shed 2 bases, with 9 bases lying between them. The CDR3 spells CASSLVGPTYEQYF. The CDR3 region has the DNA TGCGCCAGCAGCTTGGTAGGGCCCACCTACGAGCAGTACTTC.

This chain joins TRBV10-3 and TRBJ1-2, with unresolved D. This CDR3 region has 16 residues. Trimming removed 4 bases from V and 5 bases from J, with 20 bases in between. Germline CDR1 ENHRY, CDR2 SYGVKD. This CDR3 is CAISGEPGEPTYGYTF. The CDR3 nucleotides read TGTGCCATCAGTGGGGAGCCGGGAGAGCCCACTTATGGCTACACCTTC.

J is TRBJ1-3 and V is TRBV9; no reliable D call. The V end lost 4 bases, the J end lost 0 bases, and 5 bases lay between the germline ends. This CDR3 region has 13 residues. Germline V gives CDR1 SGDLS, CDR2 YYNGEE. CDR3 sequence: CASSSGSGNTIYF. The CDR3 coding sequence is TGTGCCAGCAGCTCAGGCTCTGGAAACACCATATATTTT.

The V gene is TRBV3-1 (or the pseudogene TRBV3-2), the J gene TRBJ1-3; maybe TRBD1 (5 bases). Germline assignment: CDR1 LGHDT and CDR2 YNNKEL (reference sequence). V lost 0 bases to trimming and J lost 0 bases, with 12 bases between them. This CDR3 has 17 amino acids. CDR3 sequence: CASSQDYGGYSGNTIYF. The CDR3 region has the DNA TGTGCCAGCAGCCAAGACTATGGGGGGTACTCTGGAAACACCATATATTTT.

This chain uses TRBV5-4 with TRBJ2-7; 9 bases align to TRBD1. Germline CDR1 SGHNT, CDR2 YYREEE (reference sequence). The ends lost 6 bases at V and 3 bases at J; junction bases unmatched: 7. The CDR3 totals 14 residues. CDR3 loop: CASIGTGTYYEQYF. CDR3 in DNA: TGTGCCAGCATAGGGACAGGGACGTACTACGAGCAGTACTTC.

This chain connects TRBV28 to TRBJ1-6; D may be TRBD1 (6 bases). V was trimmed by 5 bases and J by 4 bases, leaving 21 bases between them. The CDR3 loop spans 18 amino acids. The germline gives CDR1 MDHEN, CDR2 SYDVKM. CDR3 amino acids: CASSPPGAARKYNSPLHF. CDR3 coding DNA: TGTGCCAGCAGTCCTCCGGGGGCGGCGCGAAAATATAATTCACCCCTCCACTTT.

There are a few counts of this clone. This chain connects TRBV21-1 to TRBJ2-1; the table names TRBD2, a call not compared with the DNA. TRBV21-1 is a pseudogene. This CDR3 has 17 amino acids. CDR3 bases: TGTGCCAGCAGCAAAGGGCCCGGGACTACCTCCTACAATGAGCAGTTCTTC. The encoded protein is CASSKGPGTTSYNEQFF.

The V gene is TRBV29-1, the J gene TRBJ1-3; unclear D gene. Deletions cut 4 bases from V and 0 bases from J, with 10 bases between. The CDR3 has 14 amino acids. Germline V lookup: CDR1 SQVTM, CDR2 ANQGSEA. The CDR3 loop is CSVGAGDSGNTIYF. The CDR3, as DNA: TGCAGCGTTGGGGCAGGAGACTCTGGAAACACCATATATTTT. The full variable domain, in which reference TRBV29-1 and TRBJ1-3 provide the parts outside the CDR3, is SAVISQKPSRDICQRGTSLTIQCQVDSQVTMMFWYRQQPGQSLTLIATANQGSEATYESGFVIDKFPISRPNLTFSTLTVSNMSPEDSSIYLCSVGAGDSGNTIYFGEGSWLTVV.

The chain couples TRBV19 to TRBJ1-2; 9 bases agree with TRBD1. V dropped 6 bases and J dropped 6; count of bases not matched to a gene: 8. The V gene's germline CDR1 is LNHDA and CDR2 SQIVND (reference sequence). The CDR3 consists of 14 residues. DNA for the CDR3: TGTGCCAGTAGAACAGGGGGCGCCGGAGATGGCTACACCTTC. Translation gives CASRTGGAGDGYTF.

The rearrangement joins TRBV28 to TRBJ2-1; 8 bases fit TRBD2. The CDR3 is made up of 16 amino acids. The V gene end was trimmed by 5 bases and the J gene end by 4 bases; junction bases not matched to a gene: 10. Germline lookup yields CDR1 MDHEN and CDR2 SYDVKM. This chain's CDR3 is CASSPPLAGPYNEQFF. The CDR3 nucleotides are TGTGCCAGCAGTCCCCCTCTAGCGGGCCCTTACAATGAGCAGTTCTTC.

J is TRBJ1-3 and V is TRBV2; D remains ambiguous. Looked up from germline, CDR1 is SNHLY and CDR2 is FYNNEI. V lost 6 bases, J lost 0 bases, and 15 bases lay in between. CDR3 length: 16 amino acids. The CDR3: CASRSLSTDSGNTIYF. CDR3 DNA sequence: TGTGCCAGCAGGTCCCTCTCAACCGACTCTGGAAACACCATATATTTT.

This clone was seen just once. The V call is TRBV5-6, the J call TRBJ2-7; D is perhaps TRBD2 (6 bases). V shed 2 bases and J shed 5 bases, with 14 bases lying between them. From germline, CDR1 is SGHDT and CDR2 YYEEEE. This CDR3 has 14 amino acids. CDR3 in DNA: TGTGCCAGCAGCTTACGGGAGTCCGCCCACGAGCAGTACTTC. Protein product: CASSLRESAHEQYF.

The chain has TRBV27 and TRBJ1-5; D gene ambiguous. The germline V gene encodes CDR1 MNHEY and CDR2 SMNVEV (reference sequence). CDR3 length: 13 amino acids. The V end lost 3 bases, the J end lost 4 bases, and 7 bases lay between the germline ends. CDR3 in amino acids: CASSLGHNQPQHF. As DNA, the CDR3 is TGTGCCAGCAGTTTGGGTCATAATCAGCCCCAGCATTTT.

The V and J genes are TRBV7-8 and TRBJ1-2; TRBD1 is a possible D gene (5 bases). V dropped 3 bases and J dropped 0 bases, with 11 bases sitting between them. This CDR3 comprises 15 residues. Germline V gene lookup returns CDR1 SGHVS and CDR2 FQNEAQ. CDR3 bases: TGTGCCAGCAGCTTTGGGACGGCTACTAACTATGGCTACACCTTC. Translating it yields CASSFGTATNYGYTF.

The J gene is TRBJ1-2, the V gene TRBV7-9, with 8 bases lining up with TRBD1. V gave up 7 bases and J gave up 6 bases; unmatched junction bases: 13. The V gene's germline CDR1 is SEHNR and CDR2 FQNEAQ (reference sequence). CDR3 length equals 15 residues. The CDR3 sequence is CASTIADREAHGYTF. The CDR3 bases are TGTGCCAGCACCATCGCGGACAGGGAAGCTCATGGCTACACCTTC.

The chain uses TRBV5-1 and TRBJ1-1; tentative D call: TRBD1 (5 bases). Trimming cost V 0 bases and J 6 bases, with 15 bases left between them. Germline lookup yields CDR1 SGHRS and CDR2 YFSETQ. CDR3 length: 15 amino acids. The CDR3 coding sequence is TGCGCCAGCAGCTTGGGCGGGGCTCGGGGCGCTGAAGCTTTCTTT. This codes for CASSLGGARGAEAFF. Full variable domain (outside the CDR3, taken from reference TRBV5-1 and TRBJ1-1): KAGVTQTPRYLIKTRGQQVTLSCSPISGHRSVSWYQQTPGQGLQFLFEYFSETQRNKGNFPGRFSGRQFSNSRSEMNVSTLELGDSALYLCASSLGGARGAEAFFGQGTRLTVV.